The next 3 T cell receptor beta chains were all read from a single sample in a study of cytomegalovirus exposure and HLA in healthy donors. TCRdb keeps only in-frame clones here, not all; method: immunoSEQ multiplex PCR. The sample contains about 73,000 clones, 85% to 95% of which appear only once. The specimen was PBMCs. The source is a young man in good health and CMV-seronegative.

The rearrangement uses TRBV15 and TRBJ1-2; D ambiguous. The CDR3 is 14 amino acids. The germline V gene encodes CDR1 LNHNV and CDR2 YYDKDF (reference sequence). V lost 1 base, J lost 4 bases, and 10 bases lay in between. CDR3: CATSRARSSYGYTF. CDR3 nucleotides: TGTGCCACCAGCAGAGCCCGGAGTAGCTATGGCTACACCTTC. The full variable domain, completed using reference TRBV15 and TRBJ1-2, is DAMVIQNPRYQVTQFGKPVTLSCSQTLNHNVMYWYQQKSSQAPKLLFHYYDKDFNNEADTPDNFQSRRPNTSFCFLDIRSPGLGDTAMYLCATSRARSSYGYTFGSGTRLTVV.

V and J are TRBV4-2 and TRBJ2-7; TRBD2 might be the D (5 bases). CDR1 and CDR2 from the germline V gene are LGHNA and YNFKEQ. The CDR3 runs 16 residues. V was clipped by 0 bases and J by 4 bases, with 16 bases between them. CDR3 nucleotide sequence: TGTGCCAGCAGCCAAGATCCTAGCCCTTCCTCTTACGAGCAGTACTTC. This encodes CASSQDPSPSSYEQYF.

This chain uses TRBV5-1 with TRBJ1-1, with D perhaps TRBD1 (6 bases). CDR3 size: 14 residues. V was shortened by 0 bases and J by 7 bases, with 13 bases between the two germline ends. Per the germline V gene, CDR1 is SGHRS and CDR2 is YFSETQ. CDR3 DNA: TGCGCCAGCAGCTTGGGGGGCGCGGACAGTGAAGCTTTCTTT. This gives the protein CASSLGGADSEAFF.